Detailed here is one TCR beta chain. This specimen comes from a study of blood T cell repertoires in COVID-19. Background on the study: Sites across the United States, Italy and Spain contributed samples from acute and convalescent COVID-19. Sample material is recorded as cDNA or gDNA derived from T cells, B-cell-depleted T cells, or PBMCs.

One Seattle source followed patients from active infection through their disease course. In the source study's methods: Nucleated cell counts were estimated from reference gene primer amplification. Only in-frame clones appear in the TCRdb table, and some are missing; sequencing was by immunoSEQ multiplex PCR. Clone size and the V and J calls come from that table; the DNA yielded D and trimming. Of roughly 280,000 clones in the sample, 85% to 90% were seen once. The sequenced sample consisted of peripheral blood. The source of this sequence is a woman aged 25 to 45 with COVID-19, enrolled during active disease.

The CDR3 reads CASRSETSLNTEAFF. DNA of the CDR3: TGTGCCAGCAGGTCGGAGACCTCGCTGAACACTGAAGCTTTCTTT. The chain links TRBV6-5 to TRBJ1-1; no reliable D call. This CDR3 region has 15 residues. The V end was cut by 6 bases, the J end by 0 bases, with 14 bases between. Germline V lookup: CDR1 MNHEY, CDR2 SVGAGI.